The 26 T cell receptor beta chains reported below all come from one sample, sequenced in a study of blood T cell repertoires in COVID-19. The method was immunoSEQ multiplex PCR; TCRdb's version includes in-frame clones alone and lacks a portion of them. Altogether around 300,000 clones are present, roughly 90% being singletons, with the ten largest covering 3.5% to 4.5%. Source material: PBMCs or T cells enriched from blood (not recorded which). The source of these receptors is a woman aged 18-29 years with acute COVID-19.

The chain uses TRBV3-1 (or the pseudogene TRBV3-2) and TRBJ2-6; no clear D. V lost 0 bases and J lost 3, with 3 bases in between. The CDR3 has 14 residues. CDR1 LGHDT and CDR2 YNNKEL come from the germline V gene (reference sequence). The CDR3 here is CASSQEYGANVLTF. The CDR3 coding sequence is TGTGCCAGCAGCCAAGAATATGGGGCCAACGTCCTGACTTTC.

This clone was detected only a few times. This rearrangement joins TRBV6-5 to TRBJ2-2; 7 bases line up with TRBD2. The CDR3 is 16 residues long. V gave up 4 bases and J gave up 5 bases; unmatched junction bases: 10. The germline CDR1 and CDR2 sequences are MNHEY and SVGAGI. CDR3 bases: TGTGCCAGCAGTTCCCTCGGCCGTAGCGGGACCGGGGAGCTGTTTTTT. As protein: CASSSLGRSGTGELFF.

The V gene is TRBV27, the J gene TRBJ1-2, with D possibly being TRBD1 (5 bases). Trimming shortened V by 6 bases and J by 4 bases, and 15 bases separated the two germline ends. The V gene's germline CDR1 is MNHEY and CDR2 SMNVEV (reference sequence). The CDR3 is made up of 14 amino acids. The DNA for the CDR3 is TGTGCCAGCAGCCCTCAGGAGACAGCCTATGGCTACACCTTC. Translation: CASSPQETAYGYTF.

The chain has TRBV7-9 and TRBJ1-5; 8 positions match TRBD1. With V trimmed by 5 bases and J by 5 bases, 5 bases remained unmatched. This CDR3 has 14 residues. The germline CDR1 and CDR2 sequences are SEHNR and FQNEAQ (reference sequence). The CDR3 DNA follows: TGTGCCAGCAGCAAAGACAGGGGCGATCAGCCCCAGCATTTT. It codes for CASSKDRGDQPQHF.

This clone has more than one count but fewer than ten. The chain employs TRBV29-1 and TRBJ1-3; D might be TRBD1 (6 bases). Deletions cut 7 bases from V and 2 bases from J, with 12 bases between. CDR1 is SQVTM, CDR2 ANQGSEA, per germline. CDR3 size: 13 residues. DNA for the CDR3: TGCAGCGCCGGACAGACTACTGGAAACACCATATATTTT. Its translation: CSAGQTTGNTIYF. The whole variable domain, filled in from reference TRBV29-1 and TRBJ1-3, reads SAVISQKPSRDICQRGTSLTIQCQVDSQVTMMFWYRQQPGQSLTLIATANQGSEATYESGFVIDKFPISRPNLTFSTLTVSNMSPEDSSIYLCSAGQTTGNTIYFGEGSWLTVV.

The chain is built from TRBV9 and TRBJ2-7; 10 nucleotides align to TRBD1. The length of the CDR3 is 15 residues. Trimming took 3 bases from V and 2 from J; bases not matched to a gene: 5. Germline CDR1 and CDR2: SGDLS and YYNGEE. CDR3 coding DNA: TGTGCCAGCAGCGCCCAGGGACAGGGGCCCTACGAGCAGTACTTC. Its translation: CASSAQGQGPYEQYF.

The genes are TRBV4-2 and TRBJ2-7; 10 bases are a match to TRBD2. The V gene end was trimmed by 4 bases and the J gene end by 0 bases; junction bases not matched to a gene: 9. The V gene's germline CDR1 is LGHNA and CDR2 YNFKEQ. The CDR3 contains 17 residues. The CDR3 loop is CASSRGLAEYSSYEQYF. The CDR3 DNA is TGTGCCAGCAGCCGAGGACTAGCGGAGTATAGCTCCTACGAGCAGTACTTC.

This clone was seen more than once but under ten times. The chain is built from TRBV6-4 and TRBJ2-1; D is perhaps TRBD2 (5 bases). This CDR3 region has 14 residues. With 7 bases removed from V and 6 bases from J, the gap between germline ends came to 16 bases. Per germline, CDR1 MRHNA and CDR2 SNTAGT. CDR3 in DNA: TGTGCCAGCACGCCGTGGGGAGAGGGCAATGAGCAGTTCTTC. Amino acid sequence: CASTPWGEGNEQFF.

This chain links TRBV2 with TRBJ2-1, with 11 nucleotides matching TRBD1. The length of the CDR3 is 14 residues. From germline, CDR1 is SNHLY and CDR2 FYNNEI. The J segment lost 8 bases and the V segment lost 9 bases, leaving 9 bases of the junction unmatched. The CDR3 sequence is CARLPGQGGYEQFF. As DNA, the CDR3 is TGTGCCAGATTACCGGGACAGGGGGGGTATGAGCAGTTCTTC.

The rearrangement joins TRBV24-1 to TRBJ2-2, with 9 bases fitting TRBD2. Germline-derived CDR1 and CDR2 are KGHDR and SFDVKD. V was clipped by 9 bases and J by 1 base; unmatched bases: 8. This CDR3 comprises 16 residues. The CDR3 region has the DNA TGTGCCACCGGGGAGATTAGCGGGGGGAACACCGGGGAGCTGTTTTTT. Protein product: CATGEISGGNTGELFF.

The CDR3 nucleotides read TGTGCCAGCAGCGAGGAGCGCACGCGCCCTATGGGAGAGACCCAGTACTTC. Encoded protein: CASSEERTRPMGETQYF. This chain uses TRBV7-9 with TRBJ2-5; D is undetermined. The germline V gene encodes CDR1 SEHNR and CDR2 FQNEAQ (reference sequence). V was clipped by 5 bases and J by 4 bases, with 23 bases between them. The CDR3 is 17 amino acids.

CDR3 loop: CASSLGQSDRGYGYTF. As DNA, the CDR3 is TGTGCCAGCTCACTGGGACAGTCGGATCGAGGCTATGGCTACACCTTC. The chain recombines TRBV18 with TRBJ1-2, with 7 bases fitting TRBD1. CDR3 length equals 16 residues. Germline V gives CDR1 KGHSH, CDR2 LQKENI. Trimming took 4 bases from V and 4 from J; bases not matched to a gene: 12.

The V call is TRBV2, the J call TRBJ1-3; weak D call: TRBD1 (6 bases). Germline values: CDR1 SNHLY, CDR2 FYNNEI. Trimming pared 3 bases from V and 4 bases from J, leaving 16 bases between. The CDR3 is 16 amino acids. The CDR3 loop reads CASSEGGGLGGNTIYF. DNA of the CDR3: TGTGCCAGCAGTGAGGGGGGGGGCCTAGGAGGAAACACCATATATTTT.

This rearrangement joins TRBV18 to TRBJ2-1; no clear D gene. The germline V gene has CDR1 KGHSH and CDR2 LQKENI. The CDR3 has 15 amino acids. V lost 4 bases and J 0 bases, leaving 10 bases between the germline ends. In DNA, the CDR3 is TGTGCCAGCTCACGGCTGCCCCTCTCCTACAATGAGCAGTTCTTC. Translated: CASSRLPLSYNEQFF.

V is TRBV5-4 and J is TRBJ1-1; TRBD1 might be the D (6 bases). With 1 base removed from V and 4 bases from J, the gap between germline ends came to 14 bases. This CDR3 is 15 amino acids long. Germline values: CDR1 SGHNT, CDR2 YYREEE (reference sequence). Written as DNA, the CDR3 is TGTGCCAGCAGCTTGACAAGGGGGAAGGGCACTGAAGCTTTCTTT. This translates into CASSLTRGKGTEAFF.

The V call is TRBV6-5, the J call TRBJ1-2; 7 positions match TRBD1. This CDR3 is 13 amino acids long. V lost 6 bases and J lost 4; bases outside the gene matches: 5. Germline CDR1 MNHEY, CDR2 SVGAGI. The CDR3 loop is CASSPRGSYGYTF. In DNA, the CDR3 is TGTGCCAGCAGCCCCAGGGGGAGCTATGGCTACACCTTC.

For the CDR3, the DNA is TGTGCCAGCAGCTCCCTCCGCGTCATGAACACTGAAGCTTTCTTT. Its protein is CASSSLRVMNTEAFF. This sequence joins TRBV11-2 and TRBJ1-1; D is ambiguous. V lost 4 bases and J 0 bases, leaving 12 bases between the germline ends. The CDR3 spans 15 residues. CDR1 is SGHAT and CDR2 is FQNNGV in the germline V gene.

The gene calls are TRBV5-1 and TRBJ2-2, with no clear D. The germline V gene encodes CDR1 SGHRS and CDR2 YFSETQ. V dropped 0 bases and J dropped 7 bases, with 13 bases sitting between them. The CDR3 is 15 amino acids. The CDR3 nucleotides are TGCGCCAGCAGCTTGGCCCCACCACTCAACGGGGAGCTGTTTTTT. Encoded protein: CASSLAPPLNGELFF.

The CDR3 nucleotides are TGTGCCAGCAGGGAACCTAGCGGTGCTGGGACCCAGTACTTC. Translation: CASREPSGAGTQYF. This chain uses TRBV3-1 (or the pseudogene TRBV3-2) with TRBJ2-5; 7 nucleotides align to TRBD2. Germline V gene data show CDR1 as LGHDT and CDR2 as YNNKEL (reference sequence). Trimming at V came to 6 bases and at J to 7 bases, leaving 11 bases not matched to a gene. This CDR3 comprises 14 residues.

The chain uses TRBV6-5 and TRBJ2-2; 8 bases fit TRBD1. Per germline, CDR1 MNHEY and CDR2 SVGAGI. This CDR3 region has 15 residues. J lost 0 bases, V lost 6 bases, and 3 bases had no gene match. For the CDR3, the DNA is TGTGCCAGCAGGGTACAGGGGGCGAACACCGGGGAGCTGTTTTTT. This codes for CASRVQGANTGELFF.

This chain uses TRBV28 with TRBJ2-7, with D unclear. From germline, CDR1 is MDHEN and CDR2 SYDVKM. The CDR3 is made up of 14 amino acids. The germline V and J ends were trimmed by 2 bases and 2 bases, with 10 bases remaining between them. The CDR3 here is CASSLGPQTYEQYF. CDR3 sequence (DNA): TGTGCCAGCAGTTTAGGTCCACAAACCTACGAGCAGTACTTC.

J is TRBJ2-1 and V is TRBV28, with 7 positions matching TRBD2. CDR3 length equals 15 residues. Germline lookup yields CDR1 MDHEN and CDR2 SYDVKM. Trimming at V came to 5 bases and at J to 7 bases, leaving 11 bases not matched to a gene. CDR3 amino acids: CASSPRVGGWNEQFF. The CDR3 DNA reads TGTGCCAGCAGTCCAAGGGTCGGGGGGTGGAATGAGCAGTTCTTC.

The rearrangement joins TRBV7-9 to TRBJ1-4; D gene uncertain. The CDR3 spans 15 residues. Trimming shortened V by 3 bases and J by 0 bases, and 8 bases separated the two germline ends. The germline V gene encodes CDR1 SEHNR and CDR2 FQNEAQ (reference sequence). This chain's CDR3 is CASSFTGTTNEKLFF. Written as DNA, the CDR3 is TGTGCCAGCAGCTTTACCGGGACAACTAATGAAAAACTGTTTTTT.

The chain joins TRBV5-6 to TRBJ2-1, with 13 positions matching TRBD2. There are 15 residues in the CDR3. Looked up from germline, CDR1 is SGHDT and CDR2 is YYEEEE. The trim removed 4 bases at V and 8 bases at J, leaving 6 bases unmatched. This chain's CDR3 is CASSKLAGGIDEQFF. The CDR3 DNA reads TGTGCCAGCAGCAAACTAGCGGGAGGGATCGATGAGCAGTTCTTC.

The gene calls are TRBV30 and TRBJ1-2, with 7 bases identical to TRBD1. Germline V gene data show CDR1 as GTSNPN and CDR2 as SVGIG (reference sequence). The junction had 4 bases not matched to a gene; V was cut back by 1 base and J by 2 bases. The CDR3 loop spans 14 amino acids. CDR3 amino acids: CAWSGPTGNYGYTF. In DNA form, the CDR3 reads TGTGCCTGGAGTGGGCCGACAGGGAACTATGGCTACACCTTC.

In its sample, this clone was seen once. The V gene is TRBV12-3 or TRBV12-4, the J gene TRBJ2-5; 9 bases align to TRBD1. The CDR3 consists of 13 residues. Trimming cost V 5 bases and J 5 bases; bases outside gene matches: 3. The CDR3 is CASSRDRAETQYF. As DNA, the CDR3 is TGTGCCAGCAGTAGGGACAGGGCGGAGACCCAGTACTTC.